One sample yielded the 13 T cell receptor delta chains listed below, sequenced in a study of γδ T cells in repeated Plasmodium falciparum infection. TCRdb ran CATT on the multiplex PCR reads. The sample includes over 55,000 delta-chain clones, 1.7% of them seen just once. Bulk repertoires came from Vgamma9/Vdelta2+ or Vdelta2-negative gammadelta T cells flow-sorted from PBMC. The sample consisted of gamma-delta T cells from blood. The receptors originated from a pool of human donors (malaria-infected and uninfected, not separated).

About this clone itself: It is likely a read error: a sequence one base away is far more abundant. In the same sample, other DNA sequences code for this CDR3. The V call is TRDV2, the J call TRDJ4; D uncertain. TCRdb does not report a J gene; here it was assigned by matching the DNA to germline references. V lost 3 bases to trimming and J lost 2 bases, with 21 bases between them. Per germline, CDR1 GEAIGNYY and CDR2 EKD. The CDR3 is 16 amino acids. The CDR3 nucleotides read TGTGCCTGTGACCTCCGGGCCTTAGGAAACGGTAGACCCCTGATCTTT. Translating gives CACDLRALGNGRPLIF.

Comment on this clone: This likely traces to a read error, being one base from a far larger clone. The sample has other DNA sequences that encode this CDR3 too. J is TRDJ1 and V is TRDV2, with 10 bases matching TRDD3. TCRdb records no J gene; here it was assigned by comparing the DNA to germline. The CDR3 consists of 18 residues. Germline V CDR1 and CDR2: GEAIGNYY, EKD. Here the CDR3 reads CACDHWGLGDVWTDKLIF. The CDR3 DNA reads as TGCGCCTGTGACCACTGGGGACTGGGGGATGTGTGGACCGATAAACTCATCTTT.

Details on this clone: Only one base separates this from a far larger clonotype, so it likely reflects a read error. The same CDR3 also results from other DNA sequences found in this sample. V and J are TRDV1 and TRDJ1; 9 nucleotides align to TRDD2. The CDR3 has 23 residues. Germline V gene lookup returns CDR1 TSWWSYY and CDR2 QGS. V lost 1 base and J lost 2; bases outside the gene matches: 26. In nucleotides, the CDR3 is TGTGCTCTTGGGGAACGGGGGCCTTCCTACACCCCATGGTACGATTCGTATACCGATAAACTCATCTTT. Its translation: CALGERGPSYTPWYDSYTDKLIF.

As for this clone: TCRdb pairs this DNA with a much larger clone's protein that differs at residue 6, likely a read error; the protein shown was translated from the DNA. The chain joins TRDV1 to TRDJ1; D unresolved. TCRdb offers no J gene call, so here the DNA was matched to germline to obtain one. Trimming removed 1 base from V and 1 base from J, with 16 bases in between. The germline V gene encodes CDR1 TSWWSYY and CDR2 QGS. This CDR3 contains 17 residues. The CDR3 DNA reads TGTGCTCTTGGGGAACCTCCATCATATATCTTCACCGATAAACTCATCTTT. This gives the protein CALGEPPSYIFTDKLIF.

This clone was seen at least ten times. The chain links TRDV1 to TRDJ1, with TRDD3 matching over 7 bases. The V gene end was trimmed by 1 base and the J gene end by 10 bases; junction bases not matched to a gene: 27. This CDR3 has 20 amino acids. Per germline, CDR1 TSWWSYY and CDR2 QGS. CDR3 in DNA: TGTGCTCTTGGGGAACACCCAGGGAAGAACGCCCCGGGGGGATGTGTGGGACTCATCTTT. Protein product: CALGEHPGKNAPGGCVGLIF.

Turning to this clone: A far larger clone differs by one base, so this is likely a read error. Other nucleotide sequences from this sample produce the same CDR3. J gene calling gave no result, while the V gene is TRDV1; TRDD3, as called in the table, went unchecked against the DNA. Germline CDR1 reads TSWWSYY; CDR2 reads QGS. CDR3 length: 17 residues. This chain's CDR3 is CALGEVTVLVFTDKVIF. The DNA of the CDR3 is TGTGCTCTTGGGGAAGTTACCGTACTAGTTTTCACCGATAAAGTCATCTTT.

This clone has at least ten counts. The protein in TCRdb stems from a much larger clone and differs at residue 16 from this DNA's translation, likely a read error; here the protein is translated from the DNA. The chain couples TRDV1 to TRDJ1, with TRDD3 identical over 11 bases. After removal of 3 bases from V and 1 base from J, the junction contained 22 bases not matched to a gene. The CDR3 length is 22 residues. Germline V CDR1 and CDR2: TSWWSYY, QGS. CDR3 amino acids: CALGDLSSYGLLGDRSTDKLIF. The CDR3 nucleotides are TGTGCTCTTGGGGACCTTTCCTCCTACGGGTTACTGGGGGATAGGAGCACCGATAAACTCATCTTT.

This clone was counted at least ten times. TCRdb's protein for this DNA is that of a much larger clone and differs from the translation at residue 10, likely a read error; the protein shown is the DNA translation. The rearrangement uses TRDV2 and TRDJ1; 8 bases line up with TRDD3. CDR3 length: 15 amino acids. J gave up 3 bases and V 3 bases, and 8 bases lay outside the gene matches. Germline assignment: CDR1 GEAIGNYY and CDR2 EKD. CDR3 nucleotide sequence: TGTGCCTGTGACGTACTGGGGGTTTACGCCGATAAACTCATCTTT. This gives the protein CACDVLGVYADKLIF.

This clone came up a few times. A much bigger clone sits one base away, suggesting this may be a read error. Within the sample, other DNA sequences also encode this same CDR3. The rearrangement links TRDV1 to TRDJ1, with D perhaps matching TRDD2 (5 bases). Assignment of the J gene here rests on matching the DNA to germline, because TCRdb gives none. V lost 3 bases and J lost 10, with 18 bases in between. CDR3 length: 14 residues. CDR1 is TSWWSYY and CDR2 is QGS in the germline V gene. CDR3 sequence reads: CALGDPRLPTPLIF. For the CDR3, the DNA is TGTGCTCTTGGGGATCCCCGGCTGCCTACACCACTCATCTTT.

At least ten counts were recorded for this clone. The amino acid sequence in TCRdb belongs to a much larger clone and departs from this DNA's translation at residue 5, likely a sequencing read error; the sequence shown is translated from the DNA. This chain links TRDV1 with TRDJ1; 9 bases fit TRDD3. With 4 bases clipped from V and 0 bases from J, the junction kept 18 bases outside the gene matches. This CDR3 region has 20 residues. CDR1 and CDR2 from the germline V gene are TSWWSYY and QGS. The CDR3 here is CALGGRNQGDTLLDTDKLIF. The CDR3 DNA is TGTGCTCTTGGGGGACGGAATCAGGGGGATACTCTCCTTGACACCGATAAACTCATCTTT.

This clone has a handful of counts. A far larger clone is only one base removed, so a read error is likely. The same CDR3 also results from other DNA sequences found in this sample. This chain joins TRDV1 and TRDJ1; 8 nucleotides line up with TRDD3. TCRdb gives no J gene; it was assigned here by matching the DNA to germline. CDR3 length: 20 amino acids. Germline V gene data show CDR1 as TSWWSYY and CDR2 as QGS. V dropped 4 bases and J dropped 9; count of bases not matched to a gene: 28. CDR3 sequence (DNA): TGTGCTCTTGGGGCGACGGCTCTCCCTCACGAAACTGGGGGGATAACGGAACTCATCTTT. Translated, it gives CALGATALPHETGGITELIF.

This clone was seen only a few times. TCRdb shows a much larger clone's protein in place of this DNA's translation, and the two differ at residue 10, likely through a read error; the protein shown is translated from the DNA. This chain uses TRDV1 with TRDJ1; TRDD3 agrees at 11 bases. V was clipped by 0 bases and J by 4 bases; unmatched bases: 19. The CDR3 loop spans 21 amino acids. The germline CDR1 and CDR2 sequences are TSWWSYY and QGS. In DNA form, the CDR3 reads TGTGCTCTTGGGGAACTCCTCCCTGGCCCTTACTGGGGGATAGAGGACGATAAACTCATCTTT. Protein: CALGELLPGPYWGIEDDKLIF.

Of note for this clone: TCRdb has a much larger clone's protein, which differs at residue 19 from the translation of this DNA, likely because of a read error; what is shown is the protein translated from the DNA. The V gene was identified as TRDV1, while no J gene was called; TRDD3 is the table's D call, not checked against the DNA. CDR1 and CDR2 (germline): TSWWSYY, QGS. The CDR3 runs to 21 residues. This CDR3 reads CALGELPTGWGIRWDTRQTFF. CDR3 coding DNA: TGTGCTCTTGGGGAACTACCTACAGGGTGGGGGATACGATGGGACACCCGACAGACGTTTTTC.